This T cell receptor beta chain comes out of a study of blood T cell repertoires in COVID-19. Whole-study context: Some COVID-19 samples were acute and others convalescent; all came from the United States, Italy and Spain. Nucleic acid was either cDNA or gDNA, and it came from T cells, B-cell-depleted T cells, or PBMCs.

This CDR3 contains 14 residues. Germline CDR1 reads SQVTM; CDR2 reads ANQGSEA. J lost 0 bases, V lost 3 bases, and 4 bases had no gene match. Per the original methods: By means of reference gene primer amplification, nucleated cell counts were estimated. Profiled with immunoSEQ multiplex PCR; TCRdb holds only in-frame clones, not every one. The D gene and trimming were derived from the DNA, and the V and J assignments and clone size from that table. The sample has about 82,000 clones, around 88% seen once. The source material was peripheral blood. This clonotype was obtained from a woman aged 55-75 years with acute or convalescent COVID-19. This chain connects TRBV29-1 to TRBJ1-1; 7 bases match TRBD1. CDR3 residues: CSVEGQHLNTEAFF. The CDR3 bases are TGCAGCGTTGAGGGACAGCACCTGAACACTGAAGCTTTCTTT.